Below, 31 T cell receptor beta chains from the same sample are listed, as sequenced in a study of blood T cell repertoires in COVID-19. Clones were read by immunoSEQ multiplex PCR, and TCRdb kept only the in-frame ones, dropping some. The table has 210,000 or so clones, approximately 84% seen once. What was sequenced was peripheral blood. These receptors all come from a man aged 35 to 55 with active or convalescent COVID-19.

V usage is TRBV15 and J usage is TRBJ1-2; D is perhaps TRBD1 (6 bases). Germline CDR1 is LNHNV and CDR2 is YYDKDF (reference sequence). The CDR3 totals 17 residues. Trimming left V 0 bases short and J 8 bases short, with 22 bases between. This CDR3 is CATSRELLLTGPQGYTF. CDR3 DNA sequence: TGTGCCACCAGCAGAGAACTCCTTTTAACAGGGCCACAGGGCTACACCTTC.

The chain is built from TRBV5-1 and TRBJ2-5, with D possibly matching TRBD1 (6 bases). This CDR3 region has 15 residues. Germline V CDR1 and CDR2: SGHRS, YFSETQ. V was shortened by 1 base and J by 4 bases, with 14 bases between the two germline ends. CDR3 in amino acids: CASSLQGPRGETQYF. The CDR3 DNA follows: TGCGCCAGCAGCTTGCAGGGGCCAAGGGGAGAGACCCAGTACTTC.

The chain is built from TRBV7-9 and TRBJ2-5, with TRBD2 identical over 9 bases. This CDR3 comprises 15 residues. V shed 3 bases and J 1 base; nucleotides not matched to a gene: 3. Germline CDR1 reads SEHNR; CDR2 reads FQNEAQ (reference sequence). DNA of the CDR3: TGTGCCAGCAGCTTCCTAGCGGGGATCCAAGAGACCCAGTACTTC. Translating gives CASSFLAGIQETQYF.

The rearrangement uses TRBV24-1 and TRBJ2-1; 15 bases map to TRBD2. This CDR3 has 16 residues. Unmatched junction bases numbered 9, after V lost 4 bases and J lost 12 bases. In germline, CDR1 is KGHDR, CDR2 SFDVKD. CDR3 DNA sequence: TGTGCCACCAGTGACCCCGGGACTAGCGGGGGGCCATCGCAGTTCTTC. Residues: CATSDPGTSGGPSQFF.

With regard to this clone: A read error may produce the germline difference seen at one junction end. This chain links TRBV12-3 or TRBV12-4 with TRBJ2-7; D unclear. This CDR3 is built from 11 residues. The CDR3 nucleotides are TGTGCCAGCAGTTTCTCCCACGAGCAGTACTTC. Its translation: CASSFSHEQYF.

The genes are TRBV2 and TRBJ1-6, with a weak D call TRBD1 (5 bases). V dropped 6 bases and J dropped 0 bases, with 18 bases sitting between them. The CDR3 has 18 amino acids. The germline gives CDR1 SNHLY, CDR2 FYNNEI. The CDR3 loop is CASSETDSLSSYNSPLHF. CDR3 coding DNA: TGTGCCAGCAGCGAGACAGATTCCCTCAGCTCCTATAATTCACCCCTCCACTTT.

The chain recombines TRBV5-1 with TRBJ2-7, with 9 nucleotides matching TRBD1. CDR1 SGHRS and CDR2 YFSETQ come from the germline V gene. CDR3 length: 14 residues. After removal of 4 bases from V and 7 bases from J, the junction contained 9 bases not matched to a gene. The CDR3 here is CASSDPQGAGEQYF. Written as DNA, the CDR3 is TGCGCCAGCAGCGATCCACAGGGGGCGGGTGAGCAGTACTTC.

The chain couples TRBV5-1 to TRBJ2-7; D is possibly TRBD2 (5 bases). V dropped 0 bases and J dropped 2 bases, with 9 bases sitting between them. This CDR3 has 14 amino acids. Germline values: CDR1 SGHRS, CDR2 YFSETQ. CDR3: CASSLGIGAYEQYF. CDR3 sequence (DNA): TGCGCCAGCAGCTTGGGTATCGGGGCCTACGAGCAGTACTTC. The variable domain in full, with the rest retrieved from reference TRBV5-1 and TRBJ2-7, is KAGVTQTPRYLIKTRGQQVTLSCSPISGHRSVSWYQQTPGQGLQFLFEYFSETQRNKGNFPGRFSGRQFSNSRSEMNVSTLELGDSALYLCASSLGIGAYEQYFGPGTRLTVT.

This clone has a handful of counts. This chain links TRBV27 with TRBJ2-3; D is possibly TRBD2 (6 bases). From germline, CDR1 is MNHEY and CDR2 SMNVEV (reference sequence). The CDR3 is made up of 15 amino acids. The V and J ends lost 4 bases and 1 base respectively, with 12 bases between them. The CDR3 nucleotides read TGTGCCAGCAGTTCCTGGACTACCCGCACAGATACGCAGTATTTT. Protein: CASSSWTTRTDTQYF.

The chain has TRBV28 and TRBJ1-4; TRBD1 aligns across 9 bases. With V trimmed by 9 bases and J by 7 bases, 12 bases remained unmatched. The CDR3 runs 15 residues. The germline gives CDR1 MDHEN, CDR2 SYDVKM. CDR3: CASVPGQGSIEKLFF. DNA for the CDR3: TGTGCCAGTGTCCCGGGACAGGGATCTATTGAAAAACTGTTTTTT.

J is TRBJ1-5 and V is TRBV30, with unresolved D. The germline gives CDR1 GTSNPN, CDR2 SVGIG (reference sequence). This CDR3 region has 15 residues. V was cut by 3 bases and J by 4 bases, with 16 bases left in between. Here the CDR3 DNA reads TGTGCCTGGAGCCTTTTCAACATCCCAAATCAGCCCCAGCATTTT. This translates into CAWSLFNIPNQPQHF.

This clone was recorded a few times. The rearrangement uses TRBV9 and TRBJ1-5; maybe TRBD1 (6 bases). Trimming shortened V by 0 bases and J by 3 bases, and 10 bases separated the two germline ends. The germline V gene has CDR1 SGDLS and CDR2 YYNGEE. This CDR3 comprises 15 residues. The CDR3 DNA is TGTGCCAGCAGCGTAGCTGGGGGCTTCAATCAGCCCCAGCATTTT. It encodes CASSVAGGFNQPQHF.

A few counts support this clone. This chain uses TRBV7-8 with TRBJ2-6; D perhaps matches TRBD2 (6 bases). There are 16 residues in the CDR3. From germline, CDR1 is SGHVS and CDR2 FQNEAQ. V lost 4 bases to trimming and J lost 4 bases, with 14 bases between them. CDR3 bases: TGTGCCAGCAGCTCCCCATGGGGGGACGGGGCCAACGTCCTGACTTTC. Translation: CASSSPWGDGANVLTF.

CDR3 sequence (DNA): TGTGCCAGCAGCCAGTCACCATACAGAAGCTCCTACGAGCAGTACTTC. Its translation: CASSQSPYRSSYEQYF. J is TRBJ2-7 and V is TRBV14; no firm D call. The CDR3 contains 16 residues. CDR1 is SGHDN, CDR2 FVKESK, per germline. Trimming cost V 3 bases and J 0 bases, with 15 bases left between them.

This sequence joins TRBV9 and TRBJ2-3, with D perhaps TRBD2 (6 bases). The length of the CDR3 is 16 residues. Germline CDR1 SGDLS, CDR2 YYNGEE. V gave up 4 bases and J gave up 1 base, with 16 bases separating them. The CDR3 nucleotides read TGTGCCAGCAGCTTTCTCGGGGGAGACGGCACAGATACGCAGTATTTT. This codes for CASSFLGGDGTDTQYF.

This clone came up a few times. This chain links TRBV5-1 with TRBJ2-1, with D maybe TRBD2 (6 bases). This CDR3 comprises 17 residues. Trimming shortened V by 1 base and J by 4 bases, and 18 bases separated the two germline ends. Germline V gene sequence: CDR1 SGHRS, CDR2 YFSETQ. Here the CDR3 reads CASSLSGTRPSYNEQFF. The CDR3 DNA sequence: TGCGCCAGCAGCTTGTCAGGGACTCGACCCTCTTACAATGAGCAGTTCTTC. Based on the CDR3 plus reference TRBV5-1 and TRBJ2-1, the full variable domain is KAGVTQTPRYLIKTRGQQVTLSCSPISGHRSVSWYQQTPGQGLQFLFEYFSETQRNKGNFPGRFSGRQFSNSRSEMNVSTLELGDSALYLCASSLSGTRPSYNEQFFGPGTRLTVL.

The chain couples TRBV27 to TRBJ2-1; 15 bases are shared with TRBD2. Trimming cost V 4 bases and J 7 bases; bases outside gene matches: 8. Per the germline V gene, CDR1 is MNHEY and CDR2 is SMNVEV (reference sequence). The CDR3 is made up of 17 amino acids. CDR3 sequence (DNA): TGTGCCAGCAGTTCCTACCTGGGGACTAGCGGGAGGAATGAGCAGTTCTTC. This codes for CASSSYLGTSGRNEQFF.

V gene TRBV3-1 (or the pseudogene TRBV3-2) combines with J gene TRBJ2-3, with 11 bases lining up with TRBD2. Germline CDR1 LGHDT, CDR2 YNNKEL (reference sequence). This CDR3 comprises 17 residues. Trimming at V came to 3 bases and at J to 4 bases, leaving 9 bases not matched to a gene. The CDR3 DNA reads as TGTGCCAGCAGCCATCGCCCGGGACTAGCGGAGTCAGATACGCAGTATTTT. Residues: CASSHRPGLAESDTQYF.

Concerning this clone itself: The same CDR3 also results from other DNA sequences found in this sample. The chain carries TRBV28 and TRBJ1-5; 7 nucleotides line up with TRBD1. The germline CDR1 and CDR2 sequences are MDHEN and SYDVKM. CDR3 size: 15 residues. The J segment lost 4 bases and the V segment lost 4 bases, leaving 7 bases of the junction unmatched. CDR3 residues: CASSSPGTENQPQHF. The CDR3 DNA reads as TGTGCCAGCAGTTCCCCCGGGACAGAAAATCAGCCCCAGCATTTT. The full variable domain, its missing parts supplied by reference TRBV28 and TRBJ1-5, is DVKVTQSSRYLVKRTGEKVFLECVQDMDHENMFWYRQDPGLGLRLIYFSYDVKMKEKGDIPEGYSVSREKKERFSLILESASTNQTSMYLCASSSPGTENQPQHFGDGTRLSIL.

The chain joins TRBV27 to TRBJ2-7; 9 positions agree with TRBD1. The junction had 10 bases not matched to a gene; V was cut back by 4 bases and J by 6 bases. The CDR3 spans 15 residues. Germline V lookup: CDR1 MNHEY, CDR2 SMNVEV (reference sequence). The CDR3 loop reads CASSSYRDRAIEQYF. The CDR3 bases are TGTGCCAGCAGTTCCTACCGGGACAGGGCTATCGAGCAGTACTTC.

This rearrangement joins TRBV5-6 to TRBJ2-7; 8 nucleotides agree with TRBD1. V lost 2 bases and J lost 6; bases outside the gene matches: 4. CDR3 length: 13 residues. Germline V CDR1 and CDR2: SGHDT, YYEEEE. This chain's CDR3 is CASSFPGGFEQYF. The CDR3 DNA reads as TGTGCCAGCAGCTTCCCAGGGGGCTTCGAGCAGTACTTC.

The V and J genes are TRBV27 and TRBJ2-7; maybe TRBD1 (6 bases). Looked up from germline, CDR1 is MNHEY and CDR2 is SMNVEV (reference sequence). This CDR3 contains 12 residues. Deletions cut 6 bases from V and 5 bases from J, with 11 bases between. CDR3 nucleotides: TGTGCCAGCAGCCTACGGGACAACGAGCAGTACTTC. Translation gives CASSLRDNEQYF.

The J gene is TRBJ1-1, the V gene TRBV7-9; 10 nucleotides line up with TRBD1. Germline trimming cut 4 bases from V and 7 bases from J; bases unmatched to any gene: 9. The CDR3 is 15 amino acids. Germline V CDR1 and CDR2: SEHNR, FQNEAQ (reference sequence). CDR3 region: CASSSLTGGVDEAFF. DNA of the CDR3: TGTGCCAGCAGCTCGCTGACAGGGGGCGTGGATGAAGCTTTCTTT.

The chain links TRBV19 to TRBJ1-2, with TRBD1 matching over 8 bases. The CDR3 runs to 14 residues. CDR1 LNHDA and CDR2 SQIVND come from the germline V gene (reference sequence). The ends lost 4 bases at V and 5 bases at J; junction bases unmatched: 6. CDR3 sequence: CASSSHGQGYGYTF. Written as DNA, the CDR3 is TGTGCCAGTAGTAGTCACGGACAGGGTTATGGCTACACCTTC.

This sequence joins TRBV6-7 and TRBJ2-7; TRBD1 matches at 7 bases. TRBV6-7 qualifies as an ORF whose function is uncertain. The CDR3 consists of 13 residues. The V and J ends lost 4 bases and 4 bases, in that order; junction bases with no gene match: 4. CDR3 amino acids: CASSSTGVYEQYF. The DNA of the CDR3 is TGTGCCAGCAGTTCCACAGGGGTTTACGAGCAGTACTTC.

The chain is built from TRBV14 and TRBJ1-1, with D perhaps TRBD1 (6 bases). In germline, CDR1 is SGHDN, CDR2 FVKESK. The CDR3 is 15 residues long. Trimming took 4 bases from V and 0 from J, leaving 12 bases between them. The CDR3 DNA follows: TGTGCCAGCAGCCGCCGGACAGCCCTGAACACTGAAGCTTTCTTT. It codes for CASSRRTALNTEAFF. Filled out from reference TRBV14 and TRBJ1-1, the complete variable domain reads EAGVTQFPSHSVIEKGQTVTLRCDPISGHDNLYWYRRVMGKEIKFLLHFVKESKQDESGMPNNRFLAERTGGTYSTLKVQPAELEDSGVYFCASSRRTALNTEAFFGQGTRLTVV.

The chain joins TRBV3-1 (or the pseudogene TRBV3-2) to TRBJ2-7; 10 bases map to TRBD2. The V gene's germline CDR1 is LGHDT and CDR2 YNNKEL (reference sequence). V lost 6 bases, J lost 3 bases, and 5 bases stayed unmatched. The CDR3 spans 14 residues. CDR3 in amino acids: CASSPSSGSYEQYF. The CDR3 coding sequence is TGTGCCAGCAGTCCGTCTAGCGGGAGCTACGAGCAGTACTTC.

The chain carries TRBV2 and TRBJ2-5; 9 bases are a match to TRBD1. The CDR3 spans 15 residues. Germline CDR1 SNHLY, CDR2 FYNNEI. V lost 2 bases and J lost 6; bases outside the gene matches: 7. For the CDR3, the DNA is TGTGCCAGCAGTGAACGAACAGGGGGCACGAAGACCCAGTACTTC. It codes for CASSERTGGTKTQYF.

V and J are TRBV29-1 and TRBJ2-3, with TRBD1 identical over 9 bases. The J segment lost 1 base and the V segment lost 5 bases, leaving 1 base of the junction unmatched. The CDR3 has 13 residues. CDR1 and CDR2 (germline): SQVTM, ANQGSEA. CDR3 nucleotide sequence: TGCAGCGTTCGGACAGGGGGCACAGATACGCAGTATTTT. The encoded protein is CSVRTGGTDTQYF.

V usage is TRBV5-1 and J usage is TRBJ2-5, with 8 bases aligning to TRBD1. Germline values: CDR1 SGHRS, CDR2 YFSETQ. There are 15 residues in the CDR3. Trimming cost V 3 bases and J 3 bases; bases outside gene matches: 7. The CDR3 reads CASSSPTGAKETQYF. The CDR3 region has the DNA TGCGCCAGCAGCTCCCCGACAGGGGCGAAAGAGACCCAGTACTTC.

This chain uses TRBV5-1 with TRBJ2-7; a weak D match, TRBD2 (6 bases). The CDR3 length is 15 residues. Germline V gives CDR1 SGHRS, CDR2 YFSETQ. V was pared by 3 bases and J by 0 bases, with 13 bases between. This chain's CDR3 is CASSSAGLLSYEQYF. CDR3 coding DNA: TGCGCCAGCAGCTCGGCGGGATTGCTCTCCTACGAGCAGTACTTC.